The 17 T cell receptor beta chains listed next were all sequenced from one sample in a study of Graves' ophthalmopathy and Graves' hyperthyroidism. From RNA, the CDR3 regions of TCR beta chains were amplified and sequenced. Following a first-round RT-PCR that used HTBI primers, a second-round multiplex PCR was carried out. Via MiXCR, TCRdb re-called the multiplex PCR reads, giving one row per CDR3 protein. The sample lists under 350,000 distinct CDR3 sequences, roughly 17% seen once, with about 12% in the top ten. The source material was peripheral blood. These receptors were taken from an adult man with Graves' ophthalmopathy.

This clonotype showed up many times. The rearrangement links TRBV30 to TRBJ2-7; possibly TRBD1 for D (6 bases). The germline V gene encodes CDR1 GTSNPN and CDR2 SVGIG (reference sequence). The length of the CDR3 is 13 residues. V was clipped by 2 bases and J by 3 bases, with 11 bases between them. CDR3 in DNA: TGTGCCTGGAGTCAGGGACACCTCTACGAGCAGTACTTC. It codes for CAWSQGHLYEQYF.

The gene calls are TRBV20-1 and TRBJ1-1; no clear D gene. Looked up from germline, CDR1 is DFQATT and CDR2 is SNEGSKA (reference sequence). CDR3 size: 14 residues. V was trimmed by 2 bases and J by 0 bases, leaving 10 bases between them. CDR3 in DNA: TGCAGTGCTAGAAAGTCCAACATGAACACTGAAGCTTTCTTT. Amino acid sequence: CSARKSNMNTEAFF.

This clonotype was seen ten or more times. The rearrangement links TRBV6-2 or TRBV6-3 to TRBJ1-2, with 7 bases identical to TRBD1. CDR1 and CDR2 from the germline V gene are MNHEY and SVGEGT. With 5 bases clipped from V and 4 bases from J, the junction kept 4 bases outside the gene matches. The CDR3 loop spans 13 amino acids. CDR3 amino acids: CASSRQGRYGYTF. The CDR3 bases are TGTGCCAGCAGTCGACAGGGCCGCTATGGCTACACCTTC.

CDR3 in DNA: TGTGCCAGCAAATATCTAGCGGACTACGAGCAGTACTTC. Translation gives CASKYLADYEQYF. The gene calls are TRBV6-1 and TRBJ2-7, with 7 bases fitting TRBD2. Germline loops: CDR1 MNHNS, CDR2 SASEGT. V dropped 7 bases and J dropped 3; count of bases not matched to a gene: 6. The CDR3 length is 13 residues.

This clonotype occurred many times. The rearrangement links TRBV6-1 to TRBJ2-4, with D uncertain. Germline V gene lookup returns CDR1 MNHNS and CDR2 SASEGT. The CDR3 has 11 amino acids. Trimming stripped 6 bases from V and 5 bases from J, with 5 bases between. The CDR3 DNA sequence: TGTGCCAGCAGCCCGGAAAACATTCAGTACTTC. It translates to CASSPENIQYF.

Regarding this clonotype: This may be a read error, as it is one base from a much larger clone. The gene calls are TRBV19 and TRBJ2-5; D is possibly TRBD2 (6 bases). Trimming removed 2 bases at V and 9 bases at J, with 22 bases between. Germline V CDR1 and CDR2: LNHDA, SQIVND (reference sequence). This CDR3 is 16 amino acids long. DNA of the CDR3: TGTGCCAGTAGTATACGGTCAGGGACTGTGGGGGAGGCCCAGTACTTC. This gives the protein CASSIRSGTVGEAQYF. Based on the CDR3 plus reference TRBV19 and TRBJ2-5, the full variable domain is DGGITQSPKYLFRKEGQNVTLSCEQNLNHDAMYWYRQDPGQGLRLIYYSQIVNDFQKGDIAEGYSVSREKKESFPLTVTSAQKNPTAFYLCASSIRSGTVGEAQYFGPGTRLLVL.

This clonotype came up many times. The chain joins TRBV2 to TRBJ1-5; the D is unclear. The length of the CDR3 is 15 residues. Trimming pared 2 bases from V and 0 bases from J, leaving 8 bases between. The germline V gene encodes CDR1 SNHLY and CDR2 FYNNEI. The CDR3 is CASSESRSSNQPQHF. The CDR3 region has the DNA TGTGCCAGCAGTGAAAGTAGATCTAGCAATCAGCCCCAGCATTTT.

There are many counts of this clonotype. This sequence joins TRBV6-5 and TRBJ1-2; D is unclear. The V gene lost 2 bases and the J gene lost 3 bases, with 13 bases spanning the gap. Germline V lookup: CDR1 MNHEY, CDR2 SVGAGI. CDR3 size: 15 residues. The CDR3 nucleotides read TGTGCCAGCAGTTACAGTTCCGGGGTTGACTATGGCTACACCTTC. Translated, it gives CASSYSSGVDYGYTF.

The chain uses TRBV2 and TRBJ1-2, with TRBD1 as a possible D gene (5 bases). The CDR3 consists of 12 residues. The germline gives CDR1 SNHLY, CDR2 FYNNEI. Trimming cost V 8 bases and J 2 bases, with 9 bases left between them. The DNA of the CDR3 is TGTGCCAGCTTGGGACGGAACTATGGCTACACCTTC. Protein: CASLGRNYGYTF.

This clonotype was seen many times. The gene calls are TRBV6-1 and TRBJ1-5; D uncertain. Germline CDR1 is MNHNS and CDR2 is SASEGT. V was shortened by 5 bases and J by 4 bases, with 12 bases between the two germline ends. The CDR3 is 14 residues long. The CDR3 spells CASSRGVRNQPQHF. The CDR3 DNA follows: TGTGCCAGCAGTCGGGGTGTACGGAATCAGCCCCAGCATTTT.

This clonotype has a count of ten or more. CDR3 DNA: TGCGCCAGCAGCTTGGGGGGGGGCAGCACCCAGCCCCAGCATTTT. Translation: CASSLGGGSTQPQHF. This chain joins TRBV5-1 and TRBJ1-5; a weak D match, TRBD1 (6 bases). Germline V gene data show CDR1 as SGHRS and CDR2 as YFSETQ. This CDR3 spans 15 amino acids. V lost 0 bases and J 7 bases, leaving 14 bases between the germline ends.

The chain carries TRBV7-2 and TRBJ1-5, with D perhaps TRBD1 (5 bases). The CDR3 runs 12 residues. V gave up 5 bases and J gave up 6 bases, with 8 bases separating them. Per germline, CDR1 SGHTA and CDR2 FQGNSA. CDR3 residues: CASSQGFQPQHF. CDR3 sequence (DNA): TGTGCCAGCAGCCAGGGATTTCAGCCCCAGCATTTT. The whole variable domain, remainder taken from reference TRBV7-2 and TRBJ1-5, is GAGVSQSPSNKVTEKGKDVELRCDPISGHTALYWYRQSLGQGLEFLIYFQGNSAPDKSGLPSDRFSAERTGGSVSTLTIQRTQQEDSAVYLCASSQGFQPQHFGDGTRLSIL.

This clonotype occurred many times. V and J are TRBV6-5 and TRBJ2-7, with 7 bases identical to TRBD1. With 5 bases clipped from V and 3 bases from J, the junction kept 13 bases outside the gene matches. CDR3 length: 16 amino acids. The germline gives CDR1 MNHEY, CDR2 SVGAGI. This CDR3 reads CASSRPTGVGYYEQYF. In nucleotides, the CDR3 is TGTGCCAGCAGTCGCCCCACAGGGGTGGGCTACTACGAGCAGTACTTC.

This clonotype was recorded at least ten times. The chain is built from TRBV30 and TRBJ2-7; D is perhaps TRBD1 or TRBD2 (6 bases each). There are 15 residues in the CDR3. Trimming took 0 bases from V and 3 from J, leaving 15 bases between them. Germline V lookup: CDR1 GTSNPN, CDR2 SVGIG (reference sequence). The CDR3 DNA sequence: TGTGCCTGGAGTGTAGGACGGGGGCGATTCTACGAGCAGTACTTC. Protein sequence: CAWSVGRGRFYEQYF.

At least ten counts were recorded for this clonotype. The V call is TRBV6-5, the J call TRBJ1-5; TRBD1 matches 10 bases. Trimming cost V 7 bases and J 3 bases; bases outside gene matches: 9. Germline V gene lookup returns CDR1 MNHEY and CDR2 SVGAGI. The CDR3 contains 16 residues. Here the CDR3 DNA reads TGTGCCAGCACCCCCCGGGACAGGGGCCTCAATCAGCCCCAGCATTTT. Translating gives CASTPRDRGLNQPQHF.

This clonotype occurred many times. The chain is built from TRBV12-3 or TRBV12-4 and TRBJ2-5, with TRBD2 as a possible D gene (5 bases). Trimming removed 3 bases at V and 3 bases at J, with 5 bases between. CDR3 length: 12 residues. The CDR3 spells CASSLREETQYF. The CDR3 DNA sequence: TGTGCCAGCAGTTTGAGGGAAGAGACCCAGTACTTC.

Many counts were recorded for this clonotype. The V and J genes are TRBV30 and TRBJ2-2, with D uncertain. The V end was cut by 0 bases, the J end by 1 base, with 6 bases between. Germline V gene sequence: CDR1 GTSNPN, CDR2 SVGIG (reference sequence). This CDR3 has 14 residues. CDR3 loop: CAWSVGRNTGELFF. The CDR3 DNA reads TGTGCCTGGAGTGTTGGGCGGAACACCGGGGAGCTGTTTTTT.